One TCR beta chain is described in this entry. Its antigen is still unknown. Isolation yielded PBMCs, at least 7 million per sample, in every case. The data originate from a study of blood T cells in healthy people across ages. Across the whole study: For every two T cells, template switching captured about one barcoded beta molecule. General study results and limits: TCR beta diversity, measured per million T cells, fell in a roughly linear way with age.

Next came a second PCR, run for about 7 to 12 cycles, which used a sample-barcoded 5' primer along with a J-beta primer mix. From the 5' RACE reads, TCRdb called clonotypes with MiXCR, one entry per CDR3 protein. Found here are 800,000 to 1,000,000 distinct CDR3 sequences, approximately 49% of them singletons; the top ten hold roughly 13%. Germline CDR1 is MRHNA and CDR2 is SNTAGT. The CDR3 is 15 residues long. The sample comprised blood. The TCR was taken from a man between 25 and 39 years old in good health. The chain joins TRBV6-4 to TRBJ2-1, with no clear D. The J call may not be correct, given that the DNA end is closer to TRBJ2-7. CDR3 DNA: TGTGCCAGCAGTGACGTGAGTGACCCCTACAATGAGCAGTACTTC. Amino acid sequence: CASSDVSDPYNEQYF.